This entry features one T cell receptor beta chain sequence. What it binds is not known. Data came from immunoSEQ multiplex PCR; TCRdb stores just in-frame clones and leaves some out. The repertoire holds 90,000 to 110,000 clones, roughly 89% seen once, with approximately 45% in the top ten. This CDR3 comprises 15 residues. V shed 7 bases and J 0 bases; nucleotides not matched to a gene: 6. Germline V gene sequence: CDR1 LNHNV, CDR2 YYDKDF (reference sequence). The record originates from a study of T cell responses to AZD1222 COVID-19 vaccine. Findings of the study overall: Clonal diversity was possibly underestimated, and the donors were mostly white British, with more females. CD4 TCRs linked to vaccination spanned spike, dominating at 160-218 and 743-854.

This sample comprised peripheral blood, obtained 28 days after the second AZD1222 dose. The chain couples TRBV15 to TRBJ2-1; TRBD1 aligns across 7 bases. This receptor was obtained from an adult who received the AZD1222 COVID-19 vaccine. DNA of the CDR3: TGTGCCACCAAGAAAGAGGGGGCCTCCTACAATGAGCAGTTCTTC. This encodes CATKKEGASYNEQFF.